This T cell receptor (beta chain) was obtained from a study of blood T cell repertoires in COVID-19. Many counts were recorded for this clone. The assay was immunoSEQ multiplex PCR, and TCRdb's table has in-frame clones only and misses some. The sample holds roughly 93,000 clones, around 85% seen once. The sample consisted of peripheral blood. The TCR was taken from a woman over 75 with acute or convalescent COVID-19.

The CDR3 sequence is CASSEKQGPTGELFF. The DNA for the CDR3 is TGTGCCAGCAGTGAAAAGCAGGGTCCCACCGGGGAGCTGTTTTTT. V is TRBV6-1 and J is TRBJ2-2; perhaps TRBD1 as D (5 bases). V gave up 2 bases and J gave up 4 bases, with 11 bases separating them. This CDR3 contains 15 residues. The germline V gene has CDR1 MNHNS and CDR2 SASEGT.